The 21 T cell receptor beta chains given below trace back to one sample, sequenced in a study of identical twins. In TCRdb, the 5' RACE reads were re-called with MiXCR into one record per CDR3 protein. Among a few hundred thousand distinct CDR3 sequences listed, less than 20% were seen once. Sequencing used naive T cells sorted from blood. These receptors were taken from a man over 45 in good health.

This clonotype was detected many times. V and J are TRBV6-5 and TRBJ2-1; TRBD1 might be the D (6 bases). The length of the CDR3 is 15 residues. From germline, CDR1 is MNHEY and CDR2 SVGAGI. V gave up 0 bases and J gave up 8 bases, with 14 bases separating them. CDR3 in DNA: TGTGCCAGCAGTTACTCGACGCACAGGGACGATGAGCAGTTCTTC. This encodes CASSYSTHRDDEQFF.

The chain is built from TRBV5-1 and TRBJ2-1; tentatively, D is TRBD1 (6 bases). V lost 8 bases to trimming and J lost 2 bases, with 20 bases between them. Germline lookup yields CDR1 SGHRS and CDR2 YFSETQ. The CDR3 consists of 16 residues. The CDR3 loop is CASQTRVGATYNEQFF. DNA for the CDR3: TGCGCCAGTCAAACCAGGGTGGGGGCTACCTACAATGAGCAGTTCTTC.

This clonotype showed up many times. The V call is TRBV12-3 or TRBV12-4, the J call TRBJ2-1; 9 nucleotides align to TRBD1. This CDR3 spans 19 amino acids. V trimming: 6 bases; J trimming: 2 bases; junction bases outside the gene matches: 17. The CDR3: CASSFPGQGTRIPYNEQFF. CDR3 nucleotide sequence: TGTGCCAGCAGCTTTCCGGGACAGGGAACGCGTATTCCCTACAATGAGCAGTTCTTC.

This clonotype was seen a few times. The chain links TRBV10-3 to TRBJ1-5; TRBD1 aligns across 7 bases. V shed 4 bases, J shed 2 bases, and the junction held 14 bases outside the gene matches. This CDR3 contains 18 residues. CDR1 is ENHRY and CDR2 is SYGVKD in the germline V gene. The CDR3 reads CAISGSGQPGVGNQPQHF. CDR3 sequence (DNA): TGTGCCATCAGTGGGTCGGGACAGCCAGGTGTGGGCAATCAGCCCCAGCATTTT.

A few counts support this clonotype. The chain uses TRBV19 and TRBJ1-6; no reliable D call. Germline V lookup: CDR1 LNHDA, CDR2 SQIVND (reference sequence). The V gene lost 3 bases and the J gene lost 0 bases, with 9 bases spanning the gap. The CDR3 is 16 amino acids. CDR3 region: CASSIGGSSYNSPLHF. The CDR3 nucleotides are TGTGCCAGTAGTATCGGCGGGAGCTCCTATAATTCACCCCTCCACTTT.

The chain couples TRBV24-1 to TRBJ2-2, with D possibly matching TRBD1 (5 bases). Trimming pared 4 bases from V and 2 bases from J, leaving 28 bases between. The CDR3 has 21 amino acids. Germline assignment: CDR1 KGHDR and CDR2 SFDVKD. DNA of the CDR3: TGTGCCACCAGTGACCACCCAAACCGTGACAAGGGGCGGCGAAACACCGGGGAGCTGTTTTTT. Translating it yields CATSDHPNRDKGRRNTGELFF.

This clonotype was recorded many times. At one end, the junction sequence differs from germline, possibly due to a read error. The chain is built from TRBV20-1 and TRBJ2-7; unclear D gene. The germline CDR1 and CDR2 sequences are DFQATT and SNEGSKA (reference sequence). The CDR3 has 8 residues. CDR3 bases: TGCAGTGCTAGAGACTCCTCCTTC. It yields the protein CSARDSSF.

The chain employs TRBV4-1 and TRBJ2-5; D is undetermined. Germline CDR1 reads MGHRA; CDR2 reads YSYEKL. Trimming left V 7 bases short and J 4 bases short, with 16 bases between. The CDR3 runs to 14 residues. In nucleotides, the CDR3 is TGCGCCAGCACAAGTCAGGCTACATCAGAGACCCAGTACTTC. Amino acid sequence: CASTSQATSETQYF.

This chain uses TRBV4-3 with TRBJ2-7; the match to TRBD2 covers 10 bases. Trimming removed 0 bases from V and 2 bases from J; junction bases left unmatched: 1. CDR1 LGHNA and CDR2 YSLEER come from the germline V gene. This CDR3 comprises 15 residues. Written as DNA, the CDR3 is TGCGCCAGCAGCCAAGAAACTAGCGGGACCTACGAGCAGTACTTC. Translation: CASSQETSGTYEQYF.

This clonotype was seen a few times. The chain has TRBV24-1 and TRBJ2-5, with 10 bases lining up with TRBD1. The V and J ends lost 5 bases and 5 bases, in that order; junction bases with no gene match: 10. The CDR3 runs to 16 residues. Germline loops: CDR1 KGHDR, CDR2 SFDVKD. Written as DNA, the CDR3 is TGTGCCACCAGTGGCCCGAGACAGGGGGCCGAGGAGACCCAGTACTTC. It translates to CATSGPRQGAEETQYF.

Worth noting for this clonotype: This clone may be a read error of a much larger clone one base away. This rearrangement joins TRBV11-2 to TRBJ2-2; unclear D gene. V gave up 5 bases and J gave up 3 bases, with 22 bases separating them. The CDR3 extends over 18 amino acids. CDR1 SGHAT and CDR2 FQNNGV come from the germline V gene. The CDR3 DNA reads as TGTGCCAGCAGCCCTACCCGGTATCTGAAAGGACACACCGGGGAGCTGTTTTTT. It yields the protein CASSPTRYLKGHTGELFF. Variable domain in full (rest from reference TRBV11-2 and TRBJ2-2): EAGVAQSPRYKIIEKRQSVAFWCNPISGHATLYWYQQILGQGPKLLIQFQNNGVVDDSQLPKDRFSAERLKGVDSTLKIQPAKLEDSAVYLCASSPTRYLKGHTGELFFGEGSRLTVL.

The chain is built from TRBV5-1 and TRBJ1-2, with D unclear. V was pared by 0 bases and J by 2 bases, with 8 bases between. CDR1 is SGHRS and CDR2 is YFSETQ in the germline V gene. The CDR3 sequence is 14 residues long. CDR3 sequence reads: CASSLATPNYGYTF. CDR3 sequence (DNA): TGCGCCAGCAGCTTGGCCACCCCCAACTATGGCTACACCTTC.

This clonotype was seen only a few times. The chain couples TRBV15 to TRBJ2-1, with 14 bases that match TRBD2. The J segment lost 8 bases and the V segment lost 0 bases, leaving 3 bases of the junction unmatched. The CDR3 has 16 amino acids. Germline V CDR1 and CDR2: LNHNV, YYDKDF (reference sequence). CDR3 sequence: CATSRDTGLAGDEQFF. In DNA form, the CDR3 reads TGTGCCACCAGCAGAGATACGGGACTAGCGGGGGATGAGCAGTTCTTC.

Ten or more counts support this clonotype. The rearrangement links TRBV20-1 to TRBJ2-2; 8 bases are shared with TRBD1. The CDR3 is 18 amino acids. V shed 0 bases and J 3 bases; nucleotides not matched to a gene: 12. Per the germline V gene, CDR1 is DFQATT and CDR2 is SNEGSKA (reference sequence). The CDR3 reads CSARDLRGQGAHTGELFF. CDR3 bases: TGCAGTGCTAGAGATCTCAGGGGGCAGGGGGCGCACACCGGGGAGCTGTTTTTT.

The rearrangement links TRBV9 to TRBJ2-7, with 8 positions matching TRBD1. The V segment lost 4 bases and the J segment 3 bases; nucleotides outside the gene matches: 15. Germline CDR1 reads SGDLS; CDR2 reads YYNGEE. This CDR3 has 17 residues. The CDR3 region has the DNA TGTGCCAGCAGCCCTCAATCCGGGACAGGTTTGGACTACGAGCAGTACTTC. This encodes CASSPQSGTGLDYEQYF.

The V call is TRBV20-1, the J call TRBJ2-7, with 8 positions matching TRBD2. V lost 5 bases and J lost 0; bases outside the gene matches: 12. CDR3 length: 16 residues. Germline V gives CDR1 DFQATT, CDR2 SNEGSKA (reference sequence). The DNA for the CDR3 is TGCAGTGCTCGACTAGGGGGAGCGGGGGACTCCTACGAGCAGTACTTC. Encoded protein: CSARLGGAGDSYEQYF.

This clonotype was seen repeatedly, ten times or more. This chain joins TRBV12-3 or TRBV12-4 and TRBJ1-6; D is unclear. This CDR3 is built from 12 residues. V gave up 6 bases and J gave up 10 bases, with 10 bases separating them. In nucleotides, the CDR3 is TGTGCCAGCAGACGGACCTTCTCACCCCTCCACTTT. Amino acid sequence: CASRRTFSPLHF.

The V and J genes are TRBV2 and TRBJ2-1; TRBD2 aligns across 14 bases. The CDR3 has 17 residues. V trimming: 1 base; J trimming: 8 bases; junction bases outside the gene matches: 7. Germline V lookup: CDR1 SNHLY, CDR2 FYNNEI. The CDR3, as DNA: TGTGCCAGCAGTGAAGGTGGGGGACTAGCGGGGGTGGATGAGCAGTTCTTC. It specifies CASSEGGGLAGVDEQFF.

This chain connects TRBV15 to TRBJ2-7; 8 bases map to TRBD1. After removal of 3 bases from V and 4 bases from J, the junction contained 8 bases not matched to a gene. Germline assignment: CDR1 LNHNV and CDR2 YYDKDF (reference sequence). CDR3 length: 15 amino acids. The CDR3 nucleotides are TGTGCCACCAGCAGGGGCACCCAGGGGGCGTACGAGCAGTACTTC. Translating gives CATSRGTQGAYEQYF.

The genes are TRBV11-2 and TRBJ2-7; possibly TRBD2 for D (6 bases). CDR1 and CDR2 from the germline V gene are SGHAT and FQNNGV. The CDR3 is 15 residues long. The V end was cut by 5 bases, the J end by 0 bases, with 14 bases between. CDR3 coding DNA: TGTGCCAGCAGCACCCGGGACTCGACCTCCTACGAGCAGTACTTC. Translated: CASSTRDSTSYEQYF.

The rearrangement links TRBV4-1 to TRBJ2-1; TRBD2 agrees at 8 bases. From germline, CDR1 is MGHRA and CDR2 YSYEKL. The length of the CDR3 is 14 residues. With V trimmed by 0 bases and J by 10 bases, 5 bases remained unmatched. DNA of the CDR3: TGCGCCAGCAGCCAAGATAATAGCGGGGACGAGCAGTTCTTC. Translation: CASSQDNSGDEQFF.